The rows below give T cell receptor beta chains drawn from one sample of a study of T cells in Graves' hyperthyroidism and ophthalmopathy. In TCRdb, the multiplex PCR reads were re-called with MiXCR into one record per CDR3 protein. The data contain around 440,000 distinct CDR3 sequences, about a sixth of them singletons. The sequenced material came from blood. The receptor source for this set is a young woman with Graves' hyperthyroidism. Both conserved end residues are part of each CDR3. A D gene is named only where the DNA matches it firmly. Expanded clones get a size class; other rows say once, few or many, or leave the size out.

size: many
D: .
V: TRBV28
J: TRBJ1-3
CDR3: CASTGVGSGNTIYF
DNA: TGTGCCAGCACGGGGGTTGGGTCTGGAAACACCATATATTTT

size: few
D: TRBD2
V: TRBV19
J: TRBJ2-5
CDR3: CASSIVLETTRGTSGLETQYF
DNA: TGTGCCAGTAGTATAGTCTTGGAGACGACTCGCGGGACTAGCGGGCTGGAGACCCAGTACTTC

size: many
D: .
V: TRBV7-2
J: TRBJ2-3
CDR3: CASSASTDTQYF
DNA: TGTGCCAGCAGCGCAAGCACAGATACGCAGTATTTT

size: many
D: TRBD1
V: TRBV5-1
J: TRBJ2-7
CDR3: CASSSPQGIRTYEQYF
DNA: TGCGCCAGCAGCTCGCCACAGGGGATTAGAACCTACGAGCAGTACTTC

size: many
D: .
V: TRBV29-1
J: TRBJ1-1
CDR3: CSVERRPNTEAFF
DNA: TGCAGCGTTGAAAGACGGCCGAACACTGAAGCTTTCTTT

size: many
D: .
V: TRBV11-3
J: TRBJ2-3
CDR3: CASSSLNEDTQYF
DNA: TGTGCCAGCAGCTCACTCAACGAAGATACGCAGTATTTT

size: many
D: .
V: TRBV7-3
J: TRBJ1-1
CDR3: CASSLKAGNTEAFF
DNA: TGTGCCAGCAGCTTAAAGGCAGGGAACACTGAAGCTTTCTTT

size: many
D: TRBD2
V: TRBV5-1
J: TRBJ2-1
CDR3: CASSLGLAGANSYNEQFF
DNA: TGCGCCAGCAGCCTCGGACTAGCGGGAGCCAACTCCTACAATGAGCAGTTCTTC

size: few
D: TRBD2
V: TRBV7-9
J: TRBJ2-1
CDR3: CASSGLSSGVISYNEQFF
DNA: TGTGCCAGCAGCGGACTTAGTAGCGGGGTGATCTCCTACAATGAGCAGTTCTTC

size: many
D: .
V: TRBV27
J: TRBJ1-1
CDR3: CASSFSGLGGTEAFF
DNA: TGTGCCAGCAGTTTCTCAGGGTTGGGGGGCACTGAAGCTTTCTTT

size: few
D: .
V: TRBV4-2
J: TRBJ2-1
CDR3: CASSQDRLSYNEQFF
DNA: TGTGCCAGCAGCCAAGACAGGCTCTCCTACAATGAGCAGTTCTTC

size: few
D: .
V: TRBV29-1
J: TRBJ2-5
CDR3: CSVEAERGRSETQYF
DNA: TGCAGCGTTGAAGCGGAACGGGGGAGATCGGAGACCCAGTACTTC

size: many
D: .
V: TRBV20-1
J: TRBJ1-2
CDR3: CSARDPPYGYTF
DNA: TGCAGTGCTAGAGATCCACCGTACGGCTACACCTTC

size: few
D: .
V: TRBV20-1
J: TRBJ2-3
CDR3: CSARGSIGGRGTDTQYF
DNA: TGCAGTGCCAGGGGAAGTATCGGGGGGCGGGGCACAGATACGCAGTATTTT

size: .
D: .
V: TRBV5-1
J: TRBJ2-5
CDR3: CASSYPTETQYF
DNA: TGCGCCAGCAGCTATCCTACTGAGACCCAGTACTTC

size: .
D: TRBD1
V: TRBV10-3
J: TRBJ2-2
CDR3: CAIGGTGGPGELFF
DNA: TGTGCCATCGGGGGGACAGGGGGCCCCGGGGAGCTGTTTTTT

size: many
D: TRBD2
V: TRBV11-2
J: TRBJ2-3
CDR3: CASSHRLAGGTDTQYF
DNA: TGTGCCAGCAGCCACCGACTAGCGGGAGGCACAGATACGCAGTATTTT

size: many
D: TRBD1
V: TRBV5-1
J: TRBJ2-5
CDR3: CASSSPTGEEETQYF
DNA: TGCGCCAGCAGCAGTCCGACAGGGGAGGAAGAGACCCAGTACTTC

size: many
D: TRBD2
V: TRBV20-1
J: TRBJ2-2
CDR3: CSAKKTSGSDTGELFF
DNA: TGCAGTGCGAAAAAAACTAGCGGGAGTGACACCGGGGAGCTGTTTTTT

size: many
D: .
V: TRBV5-6
J: TRBJ2-3
CDR3: CASSFTGMTFTDTQYF
DNA: TGTGCCAGCAGCTTTACCGGGATGACTTTCACAGATACGCAGTATTTT

size: few
D: TRBD1
V: TRBV3-1
J: TRBJ1-2
CDR3: CASSLLGDRVGGYTF
DNA: TGTGCCAGCAGCCTCCTGGGCGACAGGGTCGGCGGCTACACCTTC

size: many
D: TRBD2
V: TRBV28
J: TRBJ2-1
CDR3: CASSLPGREDWNEQFF
DNA: TGTGCCAGCAGCCTCCCCGGGCGGGAGGATTGGAATGAGCAGTTCTTC

size: many
D: TRBD1
V: TRBV5-1
J: TRBJ2-4
CDR3: CASSLRQGDIQYF
DNA: TGCGCCAGCAGCTTGAGACAGGGTGACATTCAGTACTTC

size: many
D: .
V: TRBV6-1
J: TRBJ2-7
CDR3: CASSDTYEQYF
DNA: TGTGCCAGCAGTGATACATACGAGCAGTACTTC

size: .
D: .
V: TRBV5-1
J: TRBJ2-7
CDR3: CASSLGSSEQYF
DNA: TGCGCCAGCAGCTTGGGATCCTCGGAGCAGTACTTC

size: few
D: TRBD1
V: TRBV6-5
J: TRBJ2-3
CDR3: CASSYTQGVSTDTQYF
DNA: TGTGCCAGCAGTTACACCCAGGGGGTTAGCACAGATACGCAGTATTTT

size: many
D: .
V: TRBV20-1
J: TRBJ1-1
CDR3: CSAHRVPEAFF
DNA: TGCAGTGCGCACAGGGTTCCCGAAGCTTTCTTT

size: many
D: TRBD1
V: TRBV20-1
J: TRBJ1-6
CDR3: CSAWTGGESSPLHF
DNA: TGCAGTGCCTGGACAGGGGGGGAGAGTTCACCCCTCCACTTT

size: once
D: TRBD1
V: TRBV7-2
J: TRBJ2-7
CDR3: CASSRDRGIYEQYF
DNA: TGTGCCAGCTCCCGGGACAGGGGTATATACGAGCAGTACTTC

size: many
D: .
V: TRBV6-1
J: TRBJ1-1
CDR3: CASMISGMGTEAFF
DNA: TGTGCCAGCATGATATCAGGGATGGGCACTGAAGCTTTCTTT

size: many
D: .
V: TRBV7-2
J: TRBJ1-5
CDR3: CASTFTGRLNQPQHF
DNA: TGTGCCAGCACCTTTACGGGACGGCTCAATCAGCCCCAGCATTTT

size: many
D: .
V: TRBV5-1
J: TRBJ2-1
CDR3: CASSFSIPPLGNEQFF
DNA: TGCGCCAGCAGCTTTAGTATTCCCCCGCTGGGCAATGAGCAGTTCTTC

size: few
D: TRBD2
V: TRBV5-8
J: TRBJ2-1
CDR3: CASSLLGLAGVYLSEQFF
DNA: TGTGCCAGCAGCTTGCTGGGGCTAGCGGGAGTTTATTTGAGTGAGCAGTTCTTC